This TCR beta chain was obtained from a study of T cell responses to AZD1222 COVID-19 vaccine (dated by TCRdb to 2020 to 2022). As for the study more broadly: TCR sequencing covered 233 trial participants: nearly 210 given two doses of AZD1222 and 26 given two doses of MenACWY control vaccine. Trial participants were enrolled into age subgroups of 18-55, 56-69 and 70-plus years, which contained roughly 150, 30 and 60 TCR-sequenced participants, respectively.

The CDR3, cysteine through phenylalanine, is 16 amino acids long. The kept DNA is CDR3 alone, 48 bases in frame from the first base. Deletion took 0 bases off V and 0 bases off J, with a span of 9 bases between the germline ends. CDR1 and CDR2, looked up from the germline V gene, are MNHEY and SVGEGT. The CDR3 regions of human TCRbeta chains were subjected to immunosequencing. On the authors' methods: TCRs in the repertoires were compared against a reference library of SARS-CoV-2-specific TCRs that had been generated with the MIRA antigen-specificity platform. Breadth was defined as the fraction of unique TCRs that were SARS-CoV-2-associated, and depth was defined as the fraction of total T cells that were SARS-CoV-2-associated. Using the MIRA data, each spike-specific TCR was mapped to the spike region that the TCR reacts to and placed in a CD4 or CD8 class. Log10-transformed breadth and depth values were compared by one-way ANOVA with Sidak's multiple comparisons tests. TCRdb provides this immuneACCESS table in a form limited to in-frame rearrangements. Some clones are lacking; in checked studies, under half of them reflect an unresolved V gene, and why the rest are absent is not known. V and J calls and clone size are as listed in that table; D and trimming were resolved from the DNA. This sample holds over 65,000 clones; 88% were observed only once. Together, the top ten hold 6.9% of the sample.

Remarks on this clone: This receptor's antigen is unknown. The sample holds no much larger clone one base away, and base qualities are not on file.

The research as a whole found: Conclusions about previously exposed vaccinees are limited, since just five to seven AZD1222 recipients were seropositive for SARS-CoV-2 at baseline. A significant rise in spike-specific TCR breadth and depth was observed after two AZD1222 doses relative to day 0 and relative to MenACWY recipients. Epitopes outside the regions mutated in the B.1.351 and B.1.1.7 variants were reportedly recognized by nearly half of the unique spike-specific TCRs. No day 14 peak-response samples were available, so repertoires were characterized only after the peak T cell response. The 56-69-year group was small, and its depth increase did not reach significance, likely because of low power. Participants were mostly white British, with more females than males. The authors suggested clonal diversity may have been underestimated. The whole spike protein was spanned by vaccine-associated CD4 TCRs, and dominant responses were seen in regions 160-218 and 743-854.

What this sample's time point label stands for: about 28 days (+/-7) after the second vaccine dose. AZD1222 recipients given second doses at about 4 weeks or at about 12 weeks were pooled, since spike-specific TCR depth and breadth were not found to differ between the two schedules. The vaccinee samples were drawn from two UK trials, COV001 and COV002, one of which was a single-blind randomized controlled phase 2/3 trial testing AZD1222 (ChAdOx1 nCoV-19) in healthy adults. For TCRbeta chain sequencing, PBMC samples were collected from trial participants at day 0 and at day 28 after the second dose.

The V and J genes are TRBV6-2 or TRBV6-3 and TRBJ1-5; the D segment cannot be called with confidence. The sequenced sample was peripheral blood, obtained 28 days after the second AZD1222 dose. The sequence derives from an adult who received the AZD1222 COVID-19 vaccine. The CDR3 in this case is CASSYSTADSNQPQHF. The nucleotide sequence reads as follows: TGTGCCAGCAGTTACTCGACTGCCGATAGCAATCAGCCCCAGCATTTT.